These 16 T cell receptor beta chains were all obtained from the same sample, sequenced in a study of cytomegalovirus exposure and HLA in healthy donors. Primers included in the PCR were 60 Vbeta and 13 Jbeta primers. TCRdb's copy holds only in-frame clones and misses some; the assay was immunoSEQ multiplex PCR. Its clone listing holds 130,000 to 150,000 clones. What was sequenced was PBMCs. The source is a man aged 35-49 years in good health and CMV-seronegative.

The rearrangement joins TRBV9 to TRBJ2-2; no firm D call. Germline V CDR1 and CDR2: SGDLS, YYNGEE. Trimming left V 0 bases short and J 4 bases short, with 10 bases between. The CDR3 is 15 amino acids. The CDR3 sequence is CASSVGSLLTGELFF. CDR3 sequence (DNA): TGTGCCAGCAGCGTAGGTTCTCTACTCACCGGGGAGCTGTTTTTT.

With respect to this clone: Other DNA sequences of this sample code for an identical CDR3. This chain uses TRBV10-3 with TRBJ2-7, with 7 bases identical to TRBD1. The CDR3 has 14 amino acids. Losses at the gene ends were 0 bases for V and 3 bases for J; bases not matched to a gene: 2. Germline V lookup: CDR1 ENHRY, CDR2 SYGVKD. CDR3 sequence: CAISESRQGYEQYF. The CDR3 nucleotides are TGTGCCATCAGTGAGTCGAGACAGGGCTACGAGCAGTACTTC.

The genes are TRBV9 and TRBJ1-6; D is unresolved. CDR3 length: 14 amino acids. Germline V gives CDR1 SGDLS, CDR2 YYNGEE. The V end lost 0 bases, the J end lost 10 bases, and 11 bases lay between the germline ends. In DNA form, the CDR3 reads TGTGCCAGCAGCGTAGGAAATCTGGGCTCACCCCTCCACTTT. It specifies CASSVGNLGSPLHF.

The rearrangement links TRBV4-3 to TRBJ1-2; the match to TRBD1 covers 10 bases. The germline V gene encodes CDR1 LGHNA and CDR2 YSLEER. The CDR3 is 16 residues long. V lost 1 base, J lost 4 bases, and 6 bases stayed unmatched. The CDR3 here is CASSQVAGTGAYGYTF. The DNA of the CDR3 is TGCGCCAGCAGCCAAGTTGCCGGGACAGGGGCCTATGGCTACACCTTC.

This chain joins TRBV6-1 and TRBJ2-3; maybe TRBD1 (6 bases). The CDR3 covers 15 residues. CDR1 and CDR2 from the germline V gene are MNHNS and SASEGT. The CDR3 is CAPTQGSFSTDTQYF. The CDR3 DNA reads TGTGCACCTACACAGGGAAGTTTTAGCACAGATACGCAGTATTTT.

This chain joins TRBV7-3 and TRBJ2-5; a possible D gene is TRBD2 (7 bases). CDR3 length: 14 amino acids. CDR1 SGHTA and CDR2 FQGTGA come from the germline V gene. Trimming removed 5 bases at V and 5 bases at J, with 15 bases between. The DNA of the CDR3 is TGTGCCAGCAGCCATGGGGGGGCCGGGGAGACCCAGTACTTC. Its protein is CASSHGGAGETQYF.

The CDR3, as DNA: TGTGCCAGCAGTTGGGAGCTGGATACGCAGTATTTT. Protein sequence: CASSWELDTQYF. This sequence joins TRBV6-6 and TRBJ2-3, with D possibly matching TRBD2 (5 bases). The V and J ends lost 4 bases and 6 bases respectively, with 8 bases between them. CDR1 and CDR2 (germline): MNHNY, SVGAGI (reference sequence). The CDR3 is made up of 12 amino acids.

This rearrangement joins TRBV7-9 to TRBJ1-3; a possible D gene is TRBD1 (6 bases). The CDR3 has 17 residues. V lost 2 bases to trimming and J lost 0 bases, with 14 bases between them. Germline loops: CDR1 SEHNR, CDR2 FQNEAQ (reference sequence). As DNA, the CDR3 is TGTGCCAGCAGCTTACCCCGGGACAAGAGCTCTGGAAACACCATATATTTT. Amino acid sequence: CASSLPRDKSSGNTIYF.

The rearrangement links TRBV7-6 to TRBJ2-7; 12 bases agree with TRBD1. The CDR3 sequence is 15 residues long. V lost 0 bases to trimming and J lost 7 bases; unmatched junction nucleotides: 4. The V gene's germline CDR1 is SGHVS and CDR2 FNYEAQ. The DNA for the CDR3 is TGTGCCAGCAGCTTAGCGGGACAGGGGGCCGGGGAGCAGTACTTC. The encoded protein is CASSLAGQGAGEQYF. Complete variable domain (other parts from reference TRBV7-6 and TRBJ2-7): GAGVSQSPRYKVTKRGQDVALRCDPISGHVSLYWYRQALGQGPEFLTYFNYEAQQDKSGLPNDRFSAERPEGSISTLTIQRTEQRDSAMYRCASSLAGQGAGEQYFGPGTRLTVT.

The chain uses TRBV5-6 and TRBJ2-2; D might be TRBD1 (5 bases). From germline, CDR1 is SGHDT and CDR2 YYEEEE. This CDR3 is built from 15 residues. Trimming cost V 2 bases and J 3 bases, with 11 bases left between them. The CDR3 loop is CASSFREWYTGELFF. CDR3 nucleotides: TGTGCCAGCAGCTTCAGGGAATGGTACACCGGGGAGCTGTTTTTT.

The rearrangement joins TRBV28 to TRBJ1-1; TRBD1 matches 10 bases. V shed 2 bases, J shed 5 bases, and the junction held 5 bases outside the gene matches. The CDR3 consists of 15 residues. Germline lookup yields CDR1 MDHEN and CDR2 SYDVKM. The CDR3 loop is CASSLGGQGSTEAFF. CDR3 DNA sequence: TGTGCCAGCAGTTTAGGGGGACAGGGGTCGACTGAAGCTTTCTTT.

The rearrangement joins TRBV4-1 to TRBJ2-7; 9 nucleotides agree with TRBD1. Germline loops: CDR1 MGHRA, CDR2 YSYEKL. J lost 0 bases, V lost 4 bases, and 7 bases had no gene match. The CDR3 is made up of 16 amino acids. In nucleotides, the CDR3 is TGCGCCAGCAGCCTGGGACAGGGACCTAGCTCCTACGAGCAGTACTTC. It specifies CASSLGQGPSSYEQYF.

CDR3 protein: CASREPRGYNEQFF. CDR3 nucleotide sequence: TGTGCCAGCAGGGAGCCTAGGGGCTACAATGAGCAGTTCTTC. This chain uses TRBV2 with TRBJ2-1; D perhaps matches TRBD1 (5 bases). CDR3 length: 14 amino acids. Trimming took 6 bases from V and 3 from J, leaving 12 bases between them. Germline values: CDR1 SNHLY, CDR2 FYNNEI.

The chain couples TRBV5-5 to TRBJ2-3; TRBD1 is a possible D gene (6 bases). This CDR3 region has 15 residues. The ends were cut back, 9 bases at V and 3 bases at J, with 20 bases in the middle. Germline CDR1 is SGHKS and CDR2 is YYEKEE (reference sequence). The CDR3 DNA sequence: TGTGCCACAGCACTCGGACAGCGGCTAACAGATACGCAGTATTTT. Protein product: CATALGQRLTDTQYF.

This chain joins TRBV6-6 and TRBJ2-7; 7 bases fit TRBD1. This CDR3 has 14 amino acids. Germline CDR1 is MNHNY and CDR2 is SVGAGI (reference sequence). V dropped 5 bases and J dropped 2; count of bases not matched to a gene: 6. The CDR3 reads CASSSNRGPYEQYF. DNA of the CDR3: TGTGCCAGCAGTAGTAACAGGGGACCCTACGAGCAGTACTTC.

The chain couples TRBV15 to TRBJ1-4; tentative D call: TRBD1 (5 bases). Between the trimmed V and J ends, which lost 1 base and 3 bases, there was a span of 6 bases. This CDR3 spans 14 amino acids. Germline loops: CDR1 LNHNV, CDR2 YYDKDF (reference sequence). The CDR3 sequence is CATSRGGPNEKLFF. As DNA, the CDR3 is TGTGCCACCAGCAGAGGGGGCCCTAATGAAAAACTGTTTTTT.